The clone carrying this TCR beta chain was counted between two and nine times. What it recognizes is unknown. Using RNA transcripts, the TCR beta CDR3 regions were amplified. The workflow started with a first-round RT-PCR run with HTBI primers and then moved on to a second-round multiplex PCR. TCRdb recomputed calls from the multiplex PCR reads with MiXCR, one row per CDR3 protein. The table lists around 1.1 million distinct CDR3 sequences, roughly 35% of them singletons. This entry belongs to a study of Graves' ophthalmopathy and Graves' hyperthyroidism. Study-wide context: Stable hyperthyroid donors showed no ophthalmopathy during 18 months follow-up. Study-wide results and caveats: The authors also found most expanded thyroid clonotypes above 0.001 frequency in blood.

The CDR3 covers 14 residues. V was clipped by 11 bases and J by 5 bases, with 21 bases between them. The germline CDR1 and CDR2 sequences are SGHTA and FQGNSA. V usage is TRBV7-2 and J usage is TRBJ2-5; D is possibly TRBD1 (5 bases). Specimen: peripheral blood or thyroid tissue (not recorded which). The clonotype originates from an adult man with Graves' hyperthyroidism. The CDR3 reads CAEQLSRVEETQYF. The CDR3 bases are TGTGCCGAGCAGCTCAGCAGGGTTGAGGAGACCCAGTACTTC.